This T cell receptor beta chain was captured in a study of blood T cell repertoires in COVID-19. The assay was immunoSEQ multiplex PCR, and TCRdb's table has in-frame clones only and misses some. This sample has roughly 430,000 clones, with roughly 90% found just once. The CDR3 consists of 17 residues. Germline lookup yields CDR1 SGHAT and CDR2 FQNNGV. V shed 7 bases and J 8 bases; nucleotides not matched to a gene: 15. The rearrangement uses TRBV11-2 and TRBJ2-2; 11 bases match TRBD2. Sequencing was performed on PBMCs or T cells enriched from blood (not recorded which). This sequence originates from a woman younger than 35 who had been exposed to COVID-19. CDR3 in amino acids: CASNIVGLAGGKGELFF. CDR3 bases: TGTGCCAGCAACATAGTGGGGCTAGCGGGAGGAAAGGGGGAGCTGTTTTTT.